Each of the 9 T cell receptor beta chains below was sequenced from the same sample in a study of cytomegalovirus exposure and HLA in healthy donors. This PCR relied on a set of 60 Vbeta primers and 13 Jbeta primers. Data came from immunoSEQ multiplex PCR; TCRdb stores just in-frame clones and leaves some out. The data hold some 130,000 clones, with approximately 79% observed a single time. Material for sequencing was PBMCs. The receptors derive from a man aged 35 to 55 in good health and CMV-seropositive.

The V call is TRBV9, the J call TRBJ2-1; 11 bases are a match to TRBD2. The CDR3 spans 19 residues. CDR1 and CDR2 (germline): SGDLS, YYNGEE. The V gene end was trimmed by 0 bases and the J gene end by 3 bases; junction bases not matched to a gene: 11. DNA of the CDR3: TGTGCCAGCAGCGTAGAAGGTGGTAGCGGGAGGGCAGGCTACAATGAGCAGTTCTTC. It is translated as CASSVEGGSGRAGYNEQFF.

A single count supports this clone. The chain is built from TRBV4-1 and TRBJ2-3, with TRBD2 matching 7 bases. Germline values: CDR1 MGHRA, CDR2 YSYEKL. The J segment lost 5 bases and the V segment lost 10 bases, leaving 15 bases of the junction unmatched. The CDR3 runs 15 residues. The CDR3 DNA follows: TGCGCCACCCAGAGGGCGGGAGTTGTCGGAGATACGCAGTATTTT. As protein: CATQRAGVVGDTQYF.

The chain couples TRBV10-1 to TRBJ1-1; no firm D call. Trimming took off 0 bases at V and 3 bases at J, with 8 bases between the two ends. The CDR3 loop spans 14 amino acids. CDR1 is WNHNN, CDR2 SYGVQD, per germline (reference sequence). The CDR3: CASSESPSDTEAFF. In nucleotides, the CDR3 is TGCGCCAGCAGTGAGTCGCCGAGTGACACTGAAGCTTTCTTT.

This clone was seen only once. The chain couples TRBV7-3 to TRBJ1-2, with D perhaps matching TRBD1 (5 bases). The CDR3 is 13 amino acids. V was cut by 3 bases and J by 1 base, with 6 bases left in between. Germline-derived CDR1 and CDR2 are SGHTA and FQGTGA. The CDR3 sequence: CASSLDNNYGYTF. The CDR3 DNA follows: TGTGCCAGCAGCTTGGACAATAACTATGGCTACACCTTC.

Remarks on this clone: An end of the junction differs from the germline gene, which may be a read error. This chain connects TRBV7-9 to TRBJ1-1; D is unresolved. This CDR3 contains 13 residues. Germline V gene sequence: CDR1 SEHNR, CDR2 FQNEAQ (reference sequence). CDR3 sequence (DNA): TGTTCCAGCAGCTTAAACACAGACACTGAAGCTTTCTTT. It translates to CSSSLNTDTEAFF.

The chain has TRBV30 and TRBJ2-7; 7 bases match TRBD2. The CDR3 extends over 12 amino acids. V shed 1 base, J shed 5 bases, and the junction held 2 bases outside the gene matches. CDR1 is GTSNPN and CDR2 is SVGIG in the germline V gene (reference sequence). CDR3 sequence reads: CAWSGLAHEQYF. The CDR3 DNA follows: TGTGCCTGGAGTGGACTAGCCCACGAGCAGTACTTC.

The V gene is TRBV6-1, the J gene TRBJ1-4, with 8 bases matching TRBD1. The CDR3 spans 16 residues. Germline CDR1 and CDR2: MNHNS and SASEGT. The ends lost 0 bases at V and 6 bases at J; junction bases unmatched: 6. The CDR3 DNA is TGTGCCAGCAGTGAAGCCCCGGACAGGGTCGATGAAAAACTGTTTTTT. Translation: CASSEAPDRVDEKLFF.

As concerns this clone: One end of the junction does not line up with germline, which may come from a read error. The CDR3 DNA follows: TGTACCTGGGGGAGTAGGGTCCTCACAGATACGCAGTATTTT. Translating it yields CTWGSRVLTDTQYF. The V call is TRBV30, the J call TRBJ2-3; D possibly uses TRBD1 or TRBD2 (5 bases each). This CDR3 contains 14 residues. The germline CDR1 and CDR2 sequences are GTSNPN and SVGIG (reference sequence).

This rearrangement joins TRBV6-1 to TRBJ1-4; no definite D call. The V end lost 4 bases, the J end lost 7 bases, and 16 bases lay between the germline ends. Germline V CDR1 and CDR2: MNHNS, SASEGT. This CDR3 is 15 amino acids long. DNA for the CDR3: TGTGCCAGCAGTGTTTCACAGTCAGAGAGTGAAAAACTGTTTTTT. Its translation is CASSVSQSESEKLFF.